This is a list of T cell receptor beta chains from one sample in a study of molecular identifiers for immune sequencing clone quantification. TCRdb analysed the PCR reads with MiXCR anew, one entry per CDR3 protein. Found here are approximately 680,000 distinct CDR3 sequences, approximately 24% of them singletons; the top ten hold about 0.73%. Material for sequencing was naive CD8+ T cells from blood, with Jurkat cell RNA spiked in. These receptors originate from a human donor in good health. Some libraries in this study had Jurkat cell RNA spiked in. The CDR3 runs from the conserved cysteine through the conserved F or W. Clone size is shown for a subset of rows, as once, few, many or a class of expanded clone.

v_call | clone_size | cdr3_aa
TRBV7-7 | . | CASSQDRDHETQYF
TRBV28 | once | CASSLMGDTGERFF
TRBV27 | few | CASSSPIFRDRDNTGELFF
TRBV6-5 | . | CASSPTKNEQYF
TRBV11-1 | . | CASSASGAGLNEQYF
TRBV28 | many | CASQKRGNQPQHF
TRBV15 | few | CATSRATGVVAPLHF
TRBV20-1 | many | CSARSSGNYEQYF
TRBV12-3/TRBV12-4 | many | CASSPGLSRDTQYF
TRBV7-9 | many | CASSTKTSGPTGELFF
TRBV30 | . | CAWSVIKYNVQFF
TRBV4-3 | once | CASSPRTEMDTEAFF
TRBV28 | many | CASKEGSIGKTQYF
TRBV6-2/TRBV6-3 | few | CASSYYADTEAFF
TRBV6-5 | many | CASSYGGRVRTDTQYF
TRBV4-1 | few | CASSRVVNTEAFF
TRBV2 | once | CASTPEVTPNYGYTF
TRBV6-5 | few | CASSSGLAGTQETQYF
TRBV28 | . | CASSLDPTSGRAFGVDTGELFF
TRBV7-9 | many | CASSNPGTGKNTEAFF
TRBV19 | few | CASSPGTSGRATYNEQFF
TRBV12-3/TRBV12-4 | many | CASSFGSPLHF
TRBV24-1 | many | CATSEAANTGELFF
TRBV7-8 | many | CASSLVGNDEQFF
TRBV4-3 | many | CASSQDRDKPYEQYF
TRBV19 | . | CASSTQIGGGTDTQYF
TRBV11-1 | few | CASSLELGRQSPPDTQYF
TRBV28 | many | CASSVLTESSYEQYF
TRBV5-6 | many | CASSLYPPNTEAFF
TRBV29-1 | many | CSVEVTWPEQFF
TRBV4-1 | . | CASSQGDLDTQYF
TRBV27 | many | CASRGGTYEQYF
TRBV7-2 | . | CASSDQGAAGPERYF
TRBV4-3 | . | CASSQDTPSGHNEQFF
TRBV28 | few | CASSLSWTDGYTF
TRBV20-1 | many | CSAAFTGTQNSNQPQHF
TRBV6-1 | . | CAHTGTGDDEQYF
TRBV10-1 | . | CASSESVGAEQYF
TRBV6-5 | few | CASSYTRADTDTQYF
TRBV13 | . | CASSSDRGLEQYF
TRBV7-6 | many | CASSPFLAGGAHEQFF
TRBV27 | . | CASRGGWLYSPLHF
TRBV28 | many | CASTPTGLHAPDTQYF
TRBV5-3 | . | CASSWGTDYYKQYF
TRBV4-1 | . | CASSTAGTGVAEQYF
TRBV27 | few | CASSARQGLVDEQYF
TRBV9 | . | CARSIGGGSGNEQFF
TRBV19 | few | CASSIKGLAPDNEQFF
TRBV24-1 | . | CATSEEYQETQYF
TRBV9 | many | CASSVEGSRLTDTQYF
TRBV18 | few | CASSARLAEDTQYF